This TCR beta chain was profiled in a study of vaccination and CD4 T cells after COVID-19. Study-level information: Stimulation of the cells used overlapping spike peptide pools from SARS-CoV-2 and from the common cold coronaviruses HCoV-NL63, HCoV-OC43 and HCoV-229E.

The V end lost 5 bases, the J end lost 9 bases, and 8 bases lay between the germline ends. The CDR3 is 11 amino acids. The germline V gene encodes CDR1 SGHTA and CDR2 FQGNSA. The treatment was: roughly 10-day PBMC culture with coronavirus spike peptide pools or control peptides (ViraFEST assay). According to the study, CD4+ T cells from the unexposed donor were gathered ahead of the COVID-19 pandemic (2011-2018). Antigen-specific T cell expansion with peptide pools preceded TCR sequencing in the ViraFEST approach. For this clonotype: Its specificity is not known.

The assay that was used to sequence DNA from cultured CD4+ T cells was the Oncomine TCR Beta short-read assay. TCRdb re-analysed the PCR reads in MiXCR, keeping a single row per CDR3 protein. The sample has fewer than 5,000 distinct CDR3 sequences; about 40% are singletons. This TCR derives from a human donor in good health. The chain links TRBV7-2 to TRBJ2-1; D is possibly TRBD1 or TRBD2 (5 bases each). Sequencing was done on a sample of CD4+ T cells from blood, cultured in vitro. The CDR3 nucleotides read TGTGCCAGCAGCGAGGGGCTTGAGCAGTTCTTC. Protein product: CASSEGLEQFF.